What follows describes a single TCR beta chain. The antigen is unknown. V lost 1 base to trimming and J lost 2 bases; unmatched junction nucleotides: 5. This CDR3 has 15 residues. Looked up from germline, CDR1 is SGHTA and CDR2 is FQGNSA. The entry originates in a study of T cell repertoires in cytomegalovirus infection. Overall study context: Well-studied HLA-B-restricted CMV epitopes were used in the study alongside recently identified HLA-C-restricted ones. The public TCR beta signatures pointed to both CMV infection and matching HLA type.

TCRdb re-analysed the reads in MiXCR, keeping a single row per CDR3 protein. The data show some 350,000 distinct CDR3 sequences, 29% seen once. Overall study results and limits: Pooled public TCR beta family frequency picked out CMV carriers with the relevant HLA. HLA-C-restricted, CMV-specific TCR beta clonotypes were dominant ex vivo.

The clonotype originates from a human donor in good health (CMV status not recorded). Some clones in this sample may be carry-over from other donors' samples. The chain uses TRBV7-2 and TRBJ2-7; TRBD2 matches at 7 bases. Material: cultured PBMCs, obtained from culture after CMV antigen stimulation. The DNA of the CDR3 is TGTGCCAGCAGCTTAGAACGGGGAGGGCCCTACGAGCAGTACTTC. It translates to CASSLERGGPYEQYF. Complete variable domain (other parts from reference TRBV7-2 and TRBJ2-7): GAGVSQSPSNKVTEKGKDVELRCDPISGHTALYWYRQSLGQGLEFLIYFQGNSAPDKSGLPSDRFSAERTGGSVSTLTIQRTQQEDSAVYLCASSLERGGPYEQYFGPGTRLTVT.